This is a list of T cell receptor beta chains from one sample in a study of T cell responses to AZD1222 COVID-19 vaccine. The repertoire was sequenced with immunoSEQ multiplex PCR; TCRdb's copy has only in-frame clones and lacks some. Of some 150,000 clones in the sample, less than 95% were seen once. Sequenced here: peripheral blood, sampled on day 0 of AZD1222 vaccination. All receptors derive from an adult in good health. The CDR3 runs from the conserved cysteine through the conserved F or W. A D gene is named only where the DNA matches it firmly. Clone size is not always given. Where it is, it says once, few, many or a class for expanded clones.

J gene	D gene	V gene	clone size	CDR3 protein	CDR3 DNA
TRBJ1-1	TRBD1	TRBV4-2	-	CASSQEGTAMNTEAFF	TGTGCCAGCAGCCAAGAAGGGACAGCTATGAACACTGAAGCTTTCTTT
TRBJ2-2	TRBD1	TRBV7-8	-	CASSPTGQGILNTGELFF	TGTGCCAGCAGCCCGACGGGACAGGGGATTTTGAACACCGGGGAGCTGTTTTTT
TRBJ1-1	-	TRBV5-5	-	CASSLAGEGTEAFF	TGTGCCAGCAGCTTGGCCGGGGAAGGGACTGAAGCTTTCTTT
TRBJ1-6	-	TRBV7-9	-	CASSLAWGGSPLHF	TGTGCCAGCAGCTTAGCCTGGGGGGGATCACCCCTCCACTTT
TRBJ2-6	-	TRBV5-5	-	CASSLWVSGANVLTF	TGTGCCAGCAGCTTGTGGGTCTCTGGGGCCAACGTCCTGACTTTC
TRBJ2-3	-	TRBV18	-	CASSPRDPTDTQYF	TGTGCCAGCTCACCCCGGGACCCCACAGATACGCAGTATTTT
TRBJ2-2	TRBD2	TRBV4-3	-	CASSPRAGVTGELFF	TGCGCCAGCAGCCCCCGGGCGGGAGTGACCGGGGAGCTGTTTTTT
TRBJ2-2	-	TRBV15	-	CATSRPVRGGELFF	TGTGCCACCAGCAGACCCGTCCGGGGCGGGGAGCTGTTTTTT
TRBJ1-2	TRBD1	TRBV24-1	-	CATSDPGQGRLGYTF	TGTGCCACCAGTGATCCCGGACAGGGCCGCCTTGGCTACACCTTC
TRBJ2-3	-	TRBV10-1	-	CASSEWQDTDTQYF	TGCGCCAGCAGTGAGTGGCAAGACACAGATACGCAGTATTTT
TRBJ1-5	TRBD1	TRBV6-5	-	CASSWTGPNNQPQHF	TGTGCCAGCAGTTGGACAGGGCCTAACAATCAGCCCCAGCATTTT
TRBJ1-4	-	TRBV30	-	CASDNGANEKLFF	TGTGCCTCTGATAACGGGGCTAATGAAAAACTGTTTTTT
TRBJ1-2	-	TRBV6-5	-	CASSLRGAGYTF	TGTGCCAGCAGCCTACGTGGAGCCGGCTACACCTTC
TRBJ2-3	TRBD2	TRBV28	-	CASSSPGSGGVTDTQYF	TGTGCCAGCAGTTCCCCAGGTAGCGGGGGTGTCACAGATACGCAGTATTTT
TRBJ2-2	-	TRBV19	-	CASSTGGRWELFF	TGTGCCAGTAGTACAGGGGGGCGGTGGGAGCTGTTTTTT
TRBJ2-5	TRBD2	TRBV9	-	CASSVASGGETQYF	TGTGCCAGCAGCGTAGCAAGCGGGGGGGAGACCCAGTACTTC
TRBJ1-6	-	TRBV27	-	CASSLLGRGYNSPLHF	TGTGCCAGCAGCCTATTGGGAAGGGGGTATAATTCACCCCTCCACTTT
TRBJ1-1	-	TRBV6-5	-	CASSYAGGAAFF	TGTGCCAGCAGTTACGCCGGGGGAGCAGCTTTCTTT
TRBJ1-1	-	TRBV7-9	-	CASIPLPQGYTEAFF	TGTGCCAGCATCCCCCTCCCCCAGGGGTACACTGAAGCTTTCTTT
TRBJ1-5	TRBD1	TRBV19	-	CASTHRGTAYSNQPQHF	TGTGCCAGTACCCATAGGGGGACAGCTTATAGCAATCAGCCCCAGCATTTT
TRBJ1-1	TRBD1	TRBV19	-	CASSRQGAGTEAFF	TGTGCCAGTAGTCGACAGGGGGCTGGCACTGAAGCTTTCTTT
TRBJ1-1	-	TRBV7-9	-	CASSFPRAGGRNTEAFF	TGTGCCAGCAGCTTTCCGAGAGCAGGTGGTAGGAACACTGAAGCTTTCTTT
TRBJ2-1	-	TRBV7-9	-	CASSLPGAYNEQFF	TGTGCCAGCAGCTTACCGGGGGCCTACAATGAGCAGTTCTTC
TRBJ2-2	TRBD1	TRBV5-5	-	CASRPGTGVDTGELFF	TGTGCCAGCAGACCCGGGACAGGGGTAGACACCGGGGAGCTGTTTTTT
TRBJ1-4	TRBD1	TRBV9	few	CASSTSGGMGEKLFF	TGTGCCAGCAGCACTTCAGGGGGGATGGGTGAAAAACTGTTTTTT
TRBJ1-1	-	TRBV19	-	CASSIGAATEAFF	TGTGCCAGTAGTATCGGGGCAGCCACTGAAGCTTTCTTT
TRBJ1-5	TRBD1	TRBV6-1	-	CASSEEPTGISGNQPQHF	TGTGCCAGCAGTGAAGAACCGACAGGGATTAGTGGCAATCAGCCCCAGCATTTT
TRBJ1-2	TRBD1	TRBV27	-	CASRGQGAGYTF	TGTGCCAGCAGAGGACAGGGGGCAGGCTACACCTTC
TRBJ1-1	-	TRBV20-1	-	CSAKRDKAFF	TGCAGTGCTAAGAGGGATAAAGCTTTCTTT
TRBJ2-3	-	TRBV24-1	-	CATSDLGRGGTDTQYF	TGTGCCACCAGTGATTTAGGGCGGGGCGGGACAGATACGCAGTATTTT
TRBJ1-2	-	TRBV14	-	CASSQFPGAYGYTF	TGTGCCAGCAGCCAATTTCCGGGGGCCTATGGCTACACCTTC
TRBJ2-1	-	TRBV6-5	-	CASSPGNEQFF	TGTGCCAGCAGCCCCGGGAATGAGCAGTTCTTC
TRBJ2-3	TRBD1	TRBV19	-	CASRVTGATDTQYF	TGTGCCAGTAGAGTAACAGGGGCAACAGATACGCAGTATTTT
TRBJ1-1	-	TRBV28	-	CASSFAGATEAFF	TGTGCCAGCAGTTTTGCCGGGGCGACTGAAGCTTTCTTT
TRBJ1-1	-	TRBV4-3	-	CASSQDRGADTEAFF	TGCGCCAGCAGCCAAGATCGGGGGGCTGACACTGAAGCTTTCTTT
TRBJ2-1	TRBD2	TRBV5-6	-	CASSLLAGGNNEQFF	TGTGCCAGCAGCTTACTAGCGGGGGGAAACAATGAGCAGTTCTTC
TRBJ1-1	-	TRBV9	-	CASASGLERGTEAFF	TGTGCCAGCGCGTCGGGGTTAGAAAGGGGCACTGAAGCTTTCTTT
TRBJ1-4	-	TRBV10-1	-	CASSDGTGGEKLFF	TGCGCCAGCAGTGATGGGACCGGAGGAGAAAAACTGTTTTTT